Below, 13 T cell receptor beta chains from the same sample are listed, as sequenced in a study of T cell responses to AZD1222 COVID-19 vaccine. Sequencing used immunoSEQ multiplex PCR; TCRdb keeps in-frame clones, though not all of them. The table includes 50,000 to 70,000 clones, approximately 85% detected once. The sequencing here drew on peripheral blood, taken on day 0 of MenACWY control vaccination. These TCRs come from an adult in good health.

The chain carries TRBV15 and TRBJ2-1, with 12 bases fitting TRBD2. Looked up from germline, CDR1 is LNHNV and CDR2 is YYDKDF (reference sequence). CDR3 length equals 18 residues. V was clipped by 1 base and J by 2 bases; unmatched bases: 6. The CDR3 spells CATSRAQSSGRAYNEQFF. The CDR3 DNA reads as TGTGCCACCAGCAGAGCCCAATCTAGCGGGAGGGCCTACAATGAGCAGTTCTTC.

This chain uses TRBV10-3 with TRBJ2-7; TRBD1 matches at 8 bases. CDR3 size: 14 residues. Germline lookup yields CDR1 ENHRY and CDR2 SYGVKD. The trim removed 6 bases at V and 3 bases at J, leaving 7 bases unmatched. CDR3 sequence (DNA): TGTGCCATCAGCAAGACAGGGGAGCTCTACGAGCAGTACTTC. Its protein is CAISKTGELYEQYF.

This clone turned up a few times. The rearrangement uses TRBV6-1 and TRBJ1-2, with D possibly being TRBD1 (6 bases). V lost 3 bases, J lost 4 bases, and 15 bases lay in between. This CDR3 region has 15 residues. Germline V gives CDR1 MNHNS, CDR2 SASEGT. This CDR3 reads CASSEMLQGGYGYTF. The CDR3 DNA is TGTGCCAGCAGTGAGATGTTACAGGGCGGCTATGGCTACACCTTC.

The rearrangement uses TRBV11-2 and TRBJ1-1, with 8 bases that match TRBD1. The germline CDR1 and CDR2 sequences are SGHAT and FQNNGV. The CDR3 length is 18 residues. J was trimmed by 1 base and V by 1 base; bases with no gene match: 11. The CDR3 sequence is CASSLGRGQGGWNTEAFF. CDR3 in DNA: TGTGCCAGCAGCTTAGGGCGCGGACAGGGTGGTTGGAACACTGAAGCTTTCTTT.

The rearrangement links TRBV6-5 to TRBJ1-2; D unclear. Germline V gene lookup returns CDR1 MNHEY and CDR2 SVGAGI. Between the trimmed V and J ends, which lost 1 base and 4 bases, there was a span of 13 bases. This CDR3 is 15 amino acids long. This chain's CDR3 is CASSYLAGQPYGYTF. The CDR3 DNA reads TGTGCCAGCAGTTACTTAGCCGGGCAGCCCTATGGCTACACCTTC.

The chain employs TRBV12-3 or TRBV12-4 and TRBJ2-1, with D unclear. Trimming left V 5 bases short and J 7 bases short, with 9 bases between. The CDR3 totals 12 residues. CDR3 DNA sequence: TGTGCCAGCAGTCATCCTGGGAATGAGCAGTTCTTC. Translating gives CASSHPGNEQFF.

This clone was detected once. J is TRBJ1-1 and V is TRBV28; D is unresolved. Germline V CDR1 and CDR2: MDHEN, SYDVKM. The CDR3 has 12 residues. V lost 6 bases, J lost 3 bases, and 8 bases lay in between. This chain's CDR3 is CASRLVDTEAFF. Here the CDR3 DNA reads TGTGCCAGCAGATTGGTGGACACTGAAGCTTTCTTT.

The J gene is TRBJ2-3, the V gene TRBV11-1; no clear D. The CDR3 extends over 15 amino acids. Germline loops: CDR1 SGHAT, CDR2 FQDESV (reference sequence). V was shortened by 1 base and J by 4 bases, with 12 bases between the two germline ends. This CDR3 is CASSLGFRQADTQYF. CDR3 in DNA: TGTGCCAGCAGCTTAGGTTTTAGGCAGGCAGATACGCAGTATTTT.

This rearrangement joins TRBV28 to TRBJ2-7; D gene ambiguous. The germline V gene encodes CDR1 MDHEN and CDR2 SYDVKM. Trimming left V 5 bases short and J 5 bases short, with 19 bases between. The CDR3 is made up of 15 amino acids. The CDR3 region has the DNA TGTGCCAGCAGTCCCCCTGATAGAAGTCGCGACGAGCAGTACTTC. Protein sequence: CASSPPDRSRDEQYF.

The rearrangement uses TRBV6-2 or TRBV6-3 and TRBJ2-2; 11 bases align to TRBD2. Losses at the gene ends were 4 bases for V and 4 bases for J; bases not matched to a gene: 8. Per the germline V gene, CDR1 is MNHEY and CDR2 is SVGEGT. This CDR3 comprises 17 residues. This chain's CDR3 is CASSLMELAGVTGELFF. The CDR3 DNA sequence: TGTGCCAGCAGTTTGATGGAACTAGCGGGAGTCACCGGGGAGCTGTTTTTT.

This chain connects TRBV6-5 to TRBJ1-2; 7 bases line up with TRBD1. The CDR3 extends over 15 amino acids. The germline V gene has CDR1 MNHEY and CDR2 SVGAGI. Trimming cost V 5 bases and J 2 bases; bases outside gene matches: 8. The CDR3 sequence: CASSTYPTGNYGYTF. Written as DNA, the CDR3 is TGTGCCAGCAGTACCTACCCGACAGGGAACTATGGCTACACCTTC.

J is TRBJ1-5 and V is TRBV2, with unresolved D. V lost 6 bases to trimming and J lost 0 bases, with 12 bases between them. The germline V gene encodes CDR1 SNHLY and CDR2 FYNNEI. There are 15 residues in the CDR3. The CDR3 loop is CASRDTPYSNQPQHF. CDR3 bases: TGTGCCAGCAGAGATACACCATATAGCAATCAGCCCCAGCATTTT.

This rearrangement joins TRBV27 to TRBJ2-1, with 12 positions matching TRBD2. The junction had 13 bases not matched to a gene; V was cut back by 4 bases and J by 0 bases. CDR3 length: 20 residues. Germline V gene lookup returns CDR1 MNHEY and CDR2 SMNVEV (reference sequence). The CDR3: CASSSTRLAGVLSSYNEQFF. DNA for the CDR3: TGTGCCAGCAGTTCGACGCGACTAGCGGGAGTTTTAAGCTCCTACAATGAGCAGTTCTTC.